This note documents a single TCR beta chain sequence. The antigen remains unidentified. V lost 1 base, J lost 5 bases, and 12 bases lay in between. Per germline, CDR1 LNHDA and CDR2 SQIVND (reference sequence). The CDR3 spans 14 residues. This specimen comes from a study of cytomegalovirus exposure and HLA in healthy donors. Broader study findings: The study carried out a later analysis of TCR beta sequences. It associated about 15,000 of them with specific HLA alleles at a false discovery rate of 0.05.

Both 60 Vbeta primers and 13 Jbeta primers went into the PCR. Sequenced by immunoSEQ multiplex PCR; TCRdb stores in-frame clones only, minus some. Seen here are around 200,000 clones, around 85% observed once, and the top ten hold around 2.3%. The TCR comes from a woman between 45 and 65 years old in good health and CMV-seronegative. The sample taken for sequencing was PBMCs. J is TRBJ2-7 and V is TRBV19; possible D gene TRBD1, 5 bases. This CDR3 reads CASSIAGASDEQYF. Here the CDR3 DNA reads TGTGCCAGTAGTATAGCTGGGGCTTCGGACGAGCAGTACTTC.